This passage covers 3 T cell receptor beta chains from one sample sequenced in a study of T cell repertoires in cytomegalovirus infection. Their recognized antigens are unknown. TCRdb called the reads again in MiXCR, with one record for every CDR3 protein. In the table there are about 830,000 distinct CDR3 sequences, around a third of which are singletons. Sequencing used cultured CD8+ T cells from PBMCs, obtained from culture after CMV antigen stimulation. These receptors originate from a human donor in good health (CMV status not recorded). Some clones in this sample may be carry-over from other donors' samples.

This rearrangement joins TRBV28 to TRBJ1-2, with TRBD1 matching 9 bases. CDR3 length: 13 residues. The J segment lost 10 bases and the V segment lost 4 bases, leaving 7 bases of the junction unmatched. The V gene's germline CDR1 is MDHEN and CDR2 SYDVKM. Here the CDR3 reads CASSWSRTGDYTF. Written as DNA, the CDR3 is TGTGCCAGCAGTTGGAGCCGGACAGGGGACTACACCTTC.

This clonotype was counted ten times or more. V and J are TRBV12-3 or TRBV12-4 and TRBJ1-2; D is possibly TRBD1 (5 bases). V was shortened by 2 bases and J by 4 bases, with 17 bases between the two germline ends. CDR3 length equals 16 residues. The CDR3 spells CASSLSQGFAAYGYTF. DNA for the CDR3: TGTGCCAGCAGTTTAAGTCAGGGTTTCGCTGCCTATGGCTACACCTTC.

In DNA, the CDR3 is TGTGCCAGCAGCCCTCTTGGGACGGGTAATGAAAAACTGTTTTTT. Translating gives CASSPLGTGNEKLFF. The rearrangement joins TRBV7-3 to TRBJ1-4; D possibly corresponds to TRBD1 (5 bases). Germline CDR1 and CDR2: SGHTA and FQGTGA. CDR3 length: 15 amino acids. Trimming took 5 bases from V and 4 from J, leaving 14 bases between them. The full variable domain, in which reference TRBV7-3 and TRBJ1-4 provide the parts outside the CDR3, is GAGVSQTPSNKVTEKGKYVELRCDPISGHTALYWYRQSLGQGPEFLIYFQGTGAADDSGLPNDRFFAVRPEGSVSTLKIQRTERGDSAVYLCASSPLGTGNEKLFFGSGTQLSVL.